This paragraph covers one T cell receptor (beta chain) sequence. The entry originates in a study of blood T cell repertoires in COVID-19. Study-level background: COVID-19 samples from acute and convalescent phases originated in the United States, Italy and Spain. Sources were T cells, B-cell-depleted T cells, or PBMCs; the material itself was cDNA or gDNA.

The length of the CDR3 is 17 residues. After removal of 1 base from V and 1 base from J, the junction contained 7 bases not matched to a gene. The germline gives CDR1 SGHRS, CDR2 YFSETQ. Original analysis: Nucleated cell counts were estimated from reference gene primer amplification. Only in-frame clones appear in the TCRdb table, and some are missing; sequencing was by immunoSEQ multiplex PCR. V and J calls and clone size are given by that table; D and trimming were obtained from the DNA. The top ten clones hold about 3.2% of a sample with some 530,000 clones, 70% to 90% of them seen once. Sequenced: peripheral blood. This TCR came from a human donor in a cohort sampled during active COVID-19. The chain uses TRBV5-1 and TRBJ2-2, with 7 bases that match TRBD1. CDR3 sequence (DNA): TGCGCCAGCAGCTTGTCGGCGACAGGGCAGAACACCGGGGAGCTGTTTTTT. Protein sequence: CASSLSATGQNTGELFF.